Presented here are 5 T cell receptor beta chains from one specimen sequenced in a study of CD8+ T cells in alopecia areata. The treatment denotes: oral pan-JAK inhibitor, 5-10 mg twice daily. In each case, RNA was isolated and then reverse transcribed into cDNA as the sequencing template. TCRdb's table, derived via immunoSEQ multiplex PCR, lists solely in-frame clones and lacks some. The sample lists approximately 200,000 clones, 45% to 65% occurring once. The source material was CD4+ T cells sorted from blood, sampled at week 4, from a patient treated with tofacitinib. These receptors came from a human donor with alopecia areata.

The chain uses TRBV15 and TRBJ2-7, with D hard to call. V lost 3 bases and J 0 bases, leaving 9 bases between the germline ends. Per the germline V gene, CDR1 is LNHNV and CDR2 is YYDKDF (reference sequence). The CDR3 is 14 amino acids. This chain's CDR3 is CATSSDPRSYEQYF. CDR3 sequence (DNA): TGTGCCACCAGCAGCGACCCCCGCTCCTACGAGCAGTACTTC.

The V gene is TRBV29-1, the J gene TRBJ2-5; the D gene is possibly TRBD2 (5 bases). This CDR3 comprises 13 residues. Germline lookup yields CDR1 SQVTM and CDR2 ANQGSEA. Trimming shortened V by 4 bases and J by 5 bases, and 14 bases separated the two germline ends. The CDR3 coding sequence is TGCAGCGTTGGAGGGCTGCTTCTCGAGACCCAGTACTTC. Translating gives CSVGGLLLETQYF. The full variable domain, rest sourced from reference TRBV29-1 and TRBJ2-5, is SAVISQKPSRDICQRGTSLTIQCQVDSQVTMMFWYRQQPGQSLTLIATANQGSEATYESGFVIDKFPISRPNLTFSTLTVSNMSPEDSSIYLCSVGGLLLETQYFGPGTRLLVL.

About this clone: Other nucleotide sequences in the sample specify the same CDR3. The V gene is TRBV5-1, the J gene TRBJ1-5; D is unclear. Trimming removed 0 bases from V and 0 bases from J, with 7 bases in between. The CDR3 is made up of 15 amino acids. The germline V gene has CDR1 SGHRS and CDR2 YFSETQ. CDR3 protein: CASSLGGNSNQPQHF. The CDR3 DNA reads TGCGCCAGCAGCTTGGGTGGTAATAGCAATCAGCCCCAGCATTTT.

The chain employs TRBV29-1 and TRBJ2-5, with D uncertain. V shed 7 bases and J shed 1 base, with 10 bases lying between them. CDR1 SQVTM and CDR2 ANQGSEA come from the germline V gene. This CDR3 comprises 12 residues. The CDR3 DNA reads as TGCAGCGACTCCGGGCCCCAAGAGACCCAGTACTTC. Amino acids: CSDSGPQETQYF.

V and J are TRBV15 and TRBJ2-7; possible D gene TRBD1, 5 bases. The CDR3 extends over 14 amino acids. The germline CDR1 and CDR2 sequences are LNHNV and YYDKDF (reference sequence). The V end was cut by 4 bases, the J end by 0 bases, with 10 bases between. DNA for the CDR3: TGTGCCACCAGCAACTTCGACAGCTCCTACGAGCAGTACTTC. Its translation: CATSNFDSSYEQYF.